The 3 T cell receptor beta chains below come from one sample, sequenced in a study of T cells in Graves' hyperthyroidism and ophthalmopathy. The CDR3 regions of TCR beta were amplified from RNA transcripts. A first-round RT-PCR of the TCR CDR3 used the HTBI primer set. TCRdb passed the multiplex PCR reads through MiXCR, listing each CDR3 protein once. The sample includes approximately 590,000 distinct CDR3 sequences, more than 15% of them seen just once. The sequencing input was blood. These TCRs come from a woman in her twenties or thirties with Graves' hyperthyroidism.

V and J are TRBV7-3 and TRBJ1-1; D is perhaps TRBD1 (5 bases). Per the germline V gene, CDR1 is SGHTA and CDR2 is FQGTGA. This CDR3 has 14 residues. Trimming stripped 1 base from V and 8 bases from J, with 14 bases between. The CDR3 sequence: CASSLRDAGTEAFF. The CDR3 nucleotides are TGTGCCAGCAGCTTAAGAGATGCCGGGACGGAAGCTTTCTTT.

A word on this clonotype: A much larger clone differs from this one at a single base, so this may be a read error. J is TRBJ2-7 and V is TRBV20-1; 11 bases align to TRBD2. Trimming removed 0 bases from V and 6 bases from J; junction bases left unmatched: 7. The length of the CDR3 is 15 residues. Germline V gives CDR1 DFQATT, CDR2 SNEGSKA (reference sequence). The CDR3 sequence is CSARELAGALGEQYF. For the CDR3, the DNA is TGCAGTGCTAGAGAACTAGCGGGAGCTCTAGGCGAGCAGTACTTC.

This clonotype was counted ten times or more. V is TRBV7-2 and J is TRBJ2-5, with TRBD2 matching 8 bases. Per germline, CDR1 SGHTA and CDR2 FQGNSA. The V gene end was trimmed by 0 bases and the J gene end by 1 base; junction bases not matched to a gene: 10. This CDR3 contains 18 residues. CDR3 nucleotide sequence: TGTGCCAGCAGCTTAGCTCTCCGTCTAGCGGGCCCCCAAGAGACCCAGTACTTC. Amino acid sequence: CASSLALRLAGPQETQYF.